A selection of T cell receptor beta chains follows, all from one sample in a study of immune cell composition in non-small cell lung cancer. Produced via immunoSEQ multiplex PCR; TCRdb's table is partial and in-frame only. Altogether some 2,500 clones are present, approximately 83% being singletons, with the ten largest covering 4.7%. The sequencing sample was made of lung tumor tissue. These receptors were collected from a human donor with non-small cell lung cancer. Each CDR3 is given with its conserved first and last residue. The order of the fields is J gene, clone size, D gene, V gene, CDR3 DNA, CDR3 protein. D genes are given only for firm matches. Expanded clones are given a class, and other clones once, few, many or no size at all.

>TRBJ1-4|few|NA|TRBV19
TGTGCCAGTAGTATAGGAGGGGGACGGACCTCTAATGAAAAACTGTTTTTT
CASSIGGGRTSNEKLFF
>TRBJ2-7|NA|TRBD2|TRBV14
TGTGCCAGCAGCTACGGACTAGCGGGAGAGGGGCAGTACTTC
CASSYGLAGEGQYF
>TRBJ2-3|NA|TRBD2|TRBV30
TGTGCCTGGAGGGGGGGACTAGCGGGAGCAGGTACGCAGTATTTT
CAWRGGLAGAGTQYF
>TRBJ1-5|NA|NA|TRBV5-5
TGTGCCAGCAGCTTGGACGGAGGGGCTCCGGTTCGGCCCCAGCATTTT
CASSLDGGAPVRPQHF
>TRBJ1-3|NA|NA|TRBV5-6
TGTGCCAGCAGCTTGGACCCTAGCTCTGGAAACACCATATATTTT
CASSLDPSSGNTIYF
>TRBJ2-3|NA|NA|TRBV5-1
TGCGCCAGCCACACAGGGCCTAGTAACACAGATACGCAGTATTTT
CASHTGPSNTDTQYF
>TRBJ2-1|NA|NA|TRBV18
TGTGCCAGCTCACCAAAAATAGGACAGGGAGGGAATGAGCAGTTCTTC
CASSPKIGQGGNEQFF
>TRBJ1-2|NA|TRBD1|TRBV5-1
TGCGCCAGCAGCTTCGTCACCGGGACAGTCAAAGGGAACTATGGCTACACCTTC
CASSFVTGTVKGNYGYTF
>TRBJ2-1|few|NA|TRBV30
TGTGCCTGGGAAAGAGACAGCCGCCACAATGAGCAGTTCTTC
CAWERDSRHNEQFF
>TRBJ1-2|NA|NA|TRBV2
TGTGCCAGCAGTGAGGGGAGTGGCTACACCTTC
CASSEGSGYTF
>TRBJ1-1|NA|TRBD1|TRBV2
TGTGCCAGCAGTGAACGAGGGGGCAGTGGCACTGAAGCTTTCTTT
CASSERGGSGTEAFF
>TRBJ2-7|NA|NA|TRBV4-1
TGCGCCAGCAGTGCGCACCGGCAGGGAGGCTACGAGCAGTACTTC
CASSAHRQGGYEQYF
>TRBJ2-7|NA|TRBD2|TRBV7-9
TGTGCCACCAACCGGGGGGGGAGCTCCTACGAGCAGTACTTC
CATNRGGSSYEQYF
>TRBJ1-1|NA|NA|TRBV30
TGTGCCTGGAGTGTCGGCGGGACTGAAGCTTTCTTT
CAWSVGGTEAFF
>TRBJ2-5|NA|TRBD2|TRBV6-1
TGTGCCAGCAGTCCCTGGTCTAGCGGGGGTAGTGTCCAGTACTTC
CASSPWSSGGSVQYF
>TRBJ2-1|NA|NA|TRBV6-5
TGTGCCAGCAGTTACTCACGGGGCAATGAGCAGTTCTTC
CASSYSRGNEQFF
>TRBJ2-1|NA|NA|TRBV19
TGTGCCAGTAGTATAGGGACAGTCAATGAGCAGTTCTTC
CASSIGTVNEQFF
>TRBJ2-5|NA|NA|TRBV18
TGTGCCAGCTCACCAGGGGGAGGAGAGACCCAGTACTTC
CASSPGGGETQYF
>TRBJ1-6|NA|NA|TRBV4-2
TGTGCCAGCAGCCTCCGGACGGAGGGGACCCTCCACTTT
CASSLRTEGTLHF
>TRBJ1-5|NA|NA|TRBV27
TGTGCCAGCAGCCCAGGGGCAACTCATCAGCCCCAGCATTTT
CASSPGATHQPQHF
>TRBJ2-5|few|TRBD2|TRBV4-1
TGCGCCAGCAGCCATGGACTAGAAGATGGGGAGACCCAGTACTTC
CASSHGLEDGETQYF
>TRBJ2-1|NA|NA|TRBV9
TGTGCCAGCAGCGTAGCGGGGGAGTCCTACAATGAGCAGTTCTTC
CASSVAGESYNEQFF
>TRBJ1-2|few|NA|TRBV11-2
TGTGCCAGCAGCTTAGCTCAGACAGGTTATGGCTACACCTTC
CASSLAQTGYGYTF
>TRBJ2-1|NA|TRBD2|TRBV7-2
TGTGCCAGCAGCTTACGACTAGCGGGGCCGTCCTACAATGAGCAGTTCTTC
CASSLRLAGPSYNEQFF
>TRBJ1-2|NA|TRBD1|TRBV6-5
TGTGCCAGCAGTTGGGACAGGGCTCCTTATGGCTACACCTTC
CASSWDRAPYGYTF
>TRBJ1-2|NA|TRBD1|TRBV5-1
TGCGCCAGCAGCTGGGTGACAGGGGGCTCGGACTATGGCTACACCTTC
CASSWVTGGSDYGYTF
>TRBJ2-4|NA|NA|TRBV5-6
TGTGCCAGCAGCTTTAGAACCGCCTTAGCCAAAAACATTCAGTACTTC
CASSFRTALAKNIQYF
>TRBJ1-1|NA|TRBD1|TRBV4-1
TGCGCCAGCAGTCGCCGGACAGGGGCTGTGAACACTGAAGCTTTCTTT
CASSRRTGAVNTEAFF
>TRBJ2-1|NA|NA|TRBV6-5
TGTGCCAGCAGGATGACTAAAATCTATTACAATGAGCAGTTCTTC
CASRMTKIYYNEQFF
>TRBJ1-1|few|NA|TRBV7-8
TGTGCCAGCAGCCTTAACGCGGGGAACACTGAAGCTTTCTTT
CASSLNAGNTEAFF
>TRBJ2-2|once|NA|TRBV7-2
TGTGCCAGCAGCTTAGTGGGGGGGCAGGAGAGCGGGGAGCTGTTTTTT
CASSLVGGQESGELFF
>TRBJ2-3|NA|TRBD2|TRBV11-2
TGTGCCAGCAGCTCCTATAGCGGGGGGGCGACAGATACGCAGTATTTT
CASSSYSGGATDTQYF
>TRBJ1-1|NA|NA|TRBV6-5
TGTGCCAGCAGTTACTCGACTGAGGTGAACACTGAAGCTTTCTTT
CASSYSTEVNTEAFF
>TRBJ2-6|NA|NA|TRBV4-1
TGCGCCAGCAGCCAAGATCTTGGCAGGGGTACTGGGGCCAACGTCCTGACTTTC
CASSQDLGRGTGANVLTF
>TRBJ2-7|few|TRBD1|TRBV5-4
TGTGCCAGCCTTCGACAGGGGGCGGACGAGCAGTACTTC
CASLRQGADEQYF
>TRBJ2-7|few|NA|TRBV5-6
TGTGCCAGCAGCTTGGCCAACCGGGACTGGGGGTTCTACGAGCAGTACTTC
CASSLANRDWGFYEQYF
>TRBJ2-3|once|NA|TRBV7-7
TGTGCTAGCAGCTCCGGACCAACGGGGACAGATACGCAGTATTTT
CASSSGPTGTDTQYF
>TRBJ2-2|NA|NA|TRBV7-9
TGTGCCAGCAGCTTGAGGAACACCGGGGAGCTGTTTTTT
CASSLRNTGELFF
>TRBJ2-1|NA|TRBD2|TRBV19
TGTGCCAGTAGTATAGGCGGGGCGGGGGGTGAGTTCTTC
CASSIGGAGGEFF
>TRBJ1-3|NA|NA|TRBV18
TGTGCCAGCTCACAGGACCGACAGCTACTGGGAAACACCATATATTTT
CASSQDRQLLGNTIYF
>TRBJ1-2|once|TRBD1|TRBV29-1
TGCAGTGCCTCCGGTTCGGGACAGGGCAACTATGGCTACACCTTC
CSASGSGQGNYGYTF
>TRBJ2-3|NA|TRBD2|TRBV12-5
TGTGCTAGTGGTTTGGTGACTAGCGGGGGGGCGGGGGATACGCAGTATTTT
CASGLVTSGGAGDTQYF
>TRBJ1-5|NA|NA|TRBV21-1
TGTGCCAGCACGGGGAGGACGAGGGACCGAAACCTTTATAGCAATCAGCCCCAGCATTTT
CASTGRTRDRNLYSNQPQHF
>TRBJ2-3|NA|NA|TRBV7-9
TGTGCCAGCAGCTTGGCGGTCTCCCAGGGTGGCACAGATACGCAGTATTTT
CASSLAVSQGGTDTQYF
>TRBJ1-5|NA|NA|TRBV6-6
TGTGCCAGCAGTAGCTTTAGCAATCAGCCCCAGCATTTT
CASSSFSNQPQHF
>TRBJ2-3|NA|TRBD2|TRBV5-4
TGTGCCAGCAGCACCGGACTAGCCGGAGCCACAGATACGCAGTATTTT
CASSTGLAGATDTQYF
>TRBJ2-1|NA|NA|TRBV27
TGTGCCAGCAGTTTATCCCCCGAACAGGGAGGGGGCTACAATGAGCAGTTCTTC
CASSLSPEQGGGYNEQFF